These 20 T cell receptor beta chains originate from one sample sequenced in a study of beta chain features in type 1 diabetes. Expressed TCRB transcripts got sequenced, as all isolated RNA was reverse transcribed. Here immunoSEQ multiplex PCR was the method, and the copy in TCRdb shows in-frame clones only, minus some. The sample carries under 900,000 clones, 17% recorded once. The sequenced material came from naive CD4+ T cells from blood. These receptors all stem from a young woman in good health.

In this sample, this clone turned up a few times. This chain links TRBV15 with TRBJ1-5; a weak D match, TRBD1 (5 bases). CDR3 length equals 14 residues. With 3 bases removed from V and 7 bases from J, the gap between germline ends came to 13 bases. CDR1 is LNHNV and CDR2 is YYDKDF in the germline V gene (reference sequence). The CDR3 protein is CATSRQGDVQPQHF. The CDR3 bases are TGTGCCACCAGCAGGCAGGGAGATGTGCAGCCCCAGCATTTT.

The chain is built from TRBV30 and TRBJ2-3; D is possibly TRBD2 (6 bases). The germline V gene has CDR1 GTSNPN and CDR2 SVGIG (reference sequence). CDR3 length: 18 amino acids. Deletions cut 2 bases from V and 0 bases from J, with 21 bases between. CDR3 nucleotides: TGTGCCTGGAGTACTCACCCGCCTCGGGGGAAAAGCACAGATACGCAGTATTTT. Its protein is CAWSTHPPRGKSTDTQYF.

This clone has just a few counts. CDR3 amino acids: CASSKVVGLAGGSQETQYF. The CDR3 nucleotides are TGTGCCAGCAGCAAAGTGGTGGGACTAGCGGGAGGTAGCCAAGAGACCCAGTACTTC. The chain joins TRBV7-2 to TRBJ2-5; 15 bases align to TRBD2. The V segment lost 5 bases and the J segment 1 base; nucleotides outside the gene matches: 11. CDR3 size: 19 residues. The germline V gene encodes CDR1 SGHTA and CDR2 FQGNSA.

The V gene is TRBV28, the J gene TRBJ2-4; unclear D gene. This CDR3 has 14 residues. Deletions cut 1 base from V and 0 bases from J, with 4 bases between. CDR1 and CDR2 from the germline V gene are MDHEN and SYDVKM. The CDR3 DNA is TGTGCCAGCAGTTTATATGTAGCCAAAAACATTCAGTACTTC. Amino acids: CASSLYVAKNIQYF.

The sample holds a few counts of this clone. This CDR3 is CASSLFVEETQYF. In DNA, the CDR3 is TGTGCCAGCAGCTTATTTGTGGAAGAGACCCAGTACTTC. V usage is TRBV7-3 and J usage is TRBJ2-5; D call uncertain. V was clipped by 2 bases and J by 3 bases, with 7 bases between them. CDR1 is SGHTA, CDR2 FQGTGA, per germline. The CDR3 has 13 amino acids.

This clone was recorded a few times. The chain has TRBV5-6 and TRBJ1-1, with D unclear. V shed 0 bases and J shed 4 bases, with 10 bases lying between them. The CDR3 length is 14 residues. Germline V lookup: CDR1 SGHDT, CDR2 YYEEEE. The CDR3 coding sequence is TGTGCCAGCAGCTTGGGCGGTAAAGTCACTGAAGCTTTCTTT. Its protein product is CASSLGGKVTEAFF.

The chain links TRBV5-1 to TRBJ2-4; the D gene is possibly TRBD2 (6 bases). The V gene lost 0 bases and the J gene lost 6 bases, with 13 bases spanning the gap. This CDR3 contains 15 residues. Germline V lookup: CDR1 SGHRS, CDR2 YFSETQ. This CDR3 reads CASSLAGGGGNIQYF. CDR3 bases: TGCGCCAGCAGCTTGGCCGGGGGAGGTGGAAACATTCAGTACTTC. Together with reference TRBV5-1 and TRBJ2-4, the CDR3 gives the full variable domain: KAGVTQTPRYLIKTRGQQVTLSCSPISGHRSVSWYQQTPGQGLQFLFEYFSETQRNKGNFPGRFSGRQFSNSRSEMNVSTLELGDSALYLCASSLAGGGGNIQYFGAGTRLSVL.

The chain joins TRBV7-3 to TRBJ2-1; 7 bases are shared with TRBD2. This CDR3 region has 16 residues. The trim removed 5 bases at V and 8 bases at J, leaving 15 bases unmatched. CDR1 is SGHTA and CDR2 is FQGTGA in the germline V gene. The CDR3 sequence: CASSPSPAGVGYEQFF. The DNA of the CDR3 is TGTGCCAGCAGCCCTAGTCCCGCGGGAGTGGGCTATGAGCAGTTCTTC.

J is TRBJ2-7 and V is TRBV28, with D possibly matching TRBD1 (7 bases). Germline-derived CDR1 and CDR2 are MDHEN and SYDVKM. The CDR3 length is 15 residues. V lost 6 bases and J 1 base, leaving 16 bases between the germline ends. CDR3 nucleotide sequence: TGTGCCAGCAGCGATGCGGGACAGAATTCCTACGAGCAGTACTTC. Amino acid sequence: CASSDAGQNSYEQYF.

This clone was counted once. The V and J genes are TRBV6-5 and TRBJ2-5; TRBD1 matches at 8 bases. Germline assignment: CDR1 MNHEY and CDR2 SVGAGI. This CDR3 has 14 amino acids. The V and J ends lost 6 bases and 7 bases, in that order; junction bases with no gene match: 10. The CDR3 region has the DNA TGTGCCAGCAGCCGAGGAGGACAGGGTAGGACCCAGTACTTC. Residues: CASSRGGQGRTQYF.

This clone was seen a few times. The rearrangement links TRBV7-2 to TRBJ2-5; D not certain. CDR3 length: 14 amino acids. Germline CDR1 SGHTA, CDR2 FQGNSA. V was shortened by 6 bases and J by 2 bases, with 13 bases between the two germline ends. CDR3 region: CASSRLRRQETQYF. CDR3 sequence (DNA): TGTGCCAGCAGTCGACTTCGGCGTCAAGAGACCCAGTACTTC.

CDR3 sequence reads: CASSFGDPGNTIYF. Written as DNA, the CDR3 is TGTGCCAGCAGCTTTGGGGACCCTGGAAACACCATATATTTT. The chain recombines TRBV7-9 with TRBJ1-3, with D perhaps TRBD1 (5 bases). Germline V gene sequence: CDR1 SEHNR, CDR2 FQNEAQ (reference sequence). V lost 3 bases and J 2 bases, leaving 8 bases between the germline ends. The CDR3 length is 14 residues.

This rearrangement joins TRBV4-3 to TRBJ2-1; no clear D gene. The V gene lost 1 base and the J gene lost 1 base, with 8 bases spanning the gap. Germline lookup yields CDR1 LGHNA and CDR2 YSLEER. The CDR3 has 15 amino acids. Here the CDR3 DNA reads TGCGCCAGCAGCCAAGTTGTCTTTTCCTACAATGAGCAGTTCTTC. It codes for CASSQVVFSYNEQFF.

This rearrangement joins TRBV6-1 to TRBJ2-2, with D perhaps matching TRBD1 or TRBD2 (5 bases each). Germline assignment: CDR1 MNHNS and CDR2 SASEGT. This CDR3 region has 18 residues. With 2 bases removed from V and 0 bases from J, the gap between germline ends came to 16 bases. The CDR3, as DNA: TGTGCCAGCAGTGAATCGGTGTTGGGACCTACGAACACCGGGGAGCTGTTTTTT. It specifies CASSESVLGPTNTGELFF.

V usage is TRBV9 and J usage is TRBJ2-1, with 7 bases fitting TRBD2. Germline assignment: CDR1 SGDLS and CDR2 YYNGEE. CDR3 size: 16 residues. The junction had 7 bases not matched to a gene; V was cut back by 0 bases and J by 4 bases. The CDR3 spells CASSVDAGGRYNEQFF. The DNA for the CDR3 is TGTGCCAGCAGCGTAGATGCTGGCGGGAGATACAATGAGCAGTTCTTC.

Note on this clone: Additional DNA sequences in this sample encode the identical CDR3. CDR3 in DNA: TGTGCCATCAGTGAGGGTCAGGGAGGCGAGCAGTACTTC. It translates to CAISEGQGGEQYF. The V and J genes are TRBV10-3 and TRBJ2-7; a weak D match, TRBD2 (6 bases). This CDR3 contains 13 residues. Germline V CDR1 and CDR2: ENHRY, SYGVKD. With 2 bases removed from V and 6 bases from J, the gap between germline ends came to 11 bases.

This chain's CDR3 is CARLAGVGQETQYF. DNA for the CDR3: TGTGCCAGGCTAGCGGGGGTGGGCCAAGAGACCCAGTACTTC. The chain employs TRBV6-5 and TRBJ2-5; 10 bases line up with TRBD2. Looked up from germline, CDR1 is MNHEY and CDR2 is SVGAGI. V gave up 9 bases and J gave up 1 base; unmatched junction bases: 5. This CDR3 is built from 14 residues.

The chain combines TRBV29-1 with TRBJ1-2; the D is unclear. Germline lookup yields CDR1 SQVTM and CDR2 ANQGSEA. The length of the CDR3 is 15 residues. V gave up 4 bases and J gave up 2 bases, with 17 bases separating them. The CDR3 region has the DNA TGCAGCGTTGGCTCCCGGGCCACGGAAAACTATGGCTACACCTTC. Amino acids: CSVGSRATENYGYTF.

The sample holds a few counts of this clone. The sample has other DNA sequences that encode this CDR3 too. The rearrangement uses TRBV28 and TRBJ2-7; a weak D match, TRBD1 (6 bases). The CDR3 contains 12 residues. The V gene's germline CDR1 is MDHEN and CDR2 SYDVKM. V lost 6 bases and J 4 bases, leaving 10 bases between the germline ends. The CDR3 here is CASSLGGYEQYF. CDR3 in DNA: TGTGCCAGCAGCCTAGGGGGTTACGAGCAGTACTTC.

The chain links TRBV18 to TRBJ2-1; 7 nucleotides match TRBD2. The CDR3 runs 14 residues. CDR1 and CDR2 from the germline V gene are KGHSH and LQKENI. The trim removed 6 bases at V and 3 bases at J, leaving 5 bases unmatched. The CDR3 loop reads CASSTSRYYNEQFF. The CDR3 coding sequence is TGTGCCAGCTCGACTAGCAGGTACTACAATGAGCAGTTCTTC.